The source of this TCR beta chain is a study of blood T cell repertoires in COVID-19. Clones were read by immunoSEQ multiplex PCR, and TCRdb kept only the in-frame ones, dropping some. The sample has 250,000 to 300,000 clones, roughly 92% seen once. This CDR3 has 12 residues. Deletions cut 4 bases from V and 5 bases from J, with 9 bases between. In germline, CDR1 is SGHTS, CDR2 YDEGEE. Specimen: peripheral blood. The V call is TRBV5-8, the J call TRBJ2-5; a possible D gene is TRBD2 (5 bases). This TCR came from a woman younger than 45 with COVID-19, enrolled during active disease. Here the CDR3 reads CASSQRTETQYF. The CDR3 DNA reads as TGTGCCAGCAGCCAGCGGACCGAGACCCAGTACTTC.